One TCR beta chain is described in this entry. The antigen is not known. This record belongs to a study of T cells in Graves' hyperthyroidism and ophthalmopathy. Recently diagnosed hyperthyroidism of less than 2 months' duration affected patients aged 18 to 65. Clinical symptoms, serum thyroxine and TRAb, thyroid ultrasound and orbital computed tomography together formed the diagnostic basis. Study-level results: Through a model of 13 V-J features, ophthalmopathy was separated from stable hyperthyroidism. Ophthalmopathy, as predicted by the model, came a median 6.5 months after the prediction.

There were TCR beta CDR3 regions amplified from RNA transcripts. The primer set for the first-round RT-PCR of the TCR CDR3 was HTBI. In TCRdb, the multiplex PCR reads were re-called with MiXCR into one record per CDR3 protein. Of a few hundred thousand distinct CDR3 sequences listed, more than 45% were seen once; the top ten hold 7.5% to 8.5%. Trimming stripped 0 bases from V and 11 bases from J, with 5 bases between. Per the germline V gene, CDR1 is ENHRY and CDR2 is SYGVKD. The CDR3 runs to 11 residues. V gene TRBV10-3 combines with J gene TRBJ1-5; D unclear. The clonotype comes from a woman younger than 35 with Graves' hyperthyroidism. Specimen: peripheral blood or thyroid tissue (not recorded which). This CDR3 reads CAISESESQHF. As DNA, the CDR3 is TGTGCCATCAGTGAGTCGGAGTCCCAGCATTTT.